This T cell receptor (beta chain) came from a study of post-analysis software for immune sequencing data. Tagging with unique molecular identifiers was a feature of the TCR beta cDNA libraries. Yield was roughly 0.5 million cDNA molecules from around 1 to 10 million T cells. Via MiXCR, TCRdb re-called the PCR reads, giving one row per CDR3 protein. The sample lists approximately 180,000 distinct CDR3 sequences, about 29% occurring once. This receptor was taken from a girl under 18 with multiple sclerosis. The specimen was blood.

Here the CDR3 DNA reads TGCGCCAGCAGTGCCGGGACAGGGGCACGGGAGACCCAGTACTTC. Translated: CASSAGTGARETQYF. The chain uses TRBV5-1 and TRBJ2-4, with 10 positions matching TRBD1. The J call may be mistaken, given a closer DNA end match to TRBJ2-5. CDR1 is SGHRS, CDR2 YFSETQ, per germline. The CDR3 runs 15 residues.